Here is one T cell receptor (beta chain) with its context. Its antigen is undetermined. Here immunoSEQ multiplex PCR was the method, and the copy in TCRdb shows in-frame clones only, minus some. The sample contains 70,000 to 85,000 clones, 70% to 90% of which appear only once. These data belong to a study of vaccination effects on CD4 cells after COVID-19. Expansion with viral peptide pools was applied to antigen-specific CD4+ T cells by the ViraFEST assay prior to sequencing. CD4+ T cell isolation took place after nine to eleven days of culture. Two doses of either BNT162b2 or mRNA-1273 were given to each participant. Vaccinated recipients, who were negative for nucleocapsid antibodies, had no history of SARS-CoV-2 infection. This CDR3 comprises 12 residues. V lost 5 bases and J lost 10, with 12 bases in between. CDR1 is MGHDK and CDR2 is SYGVNS in the germline V gene.

The sequences come from CD4+ T cells from PBMCs cultured with HCoV-229E spike peptides, collected after COVID-19 vaccination. The rearrangement uses TRBV25-1 and TRBJ2-4; unclear D gene. The clonotype originates from a human donor who received a COVID-19 vaccine. As DNA, the CDR3 is TGTGCCAGCAGTCCAGGATTTGGGATTCAGTACTTC. Encoded protein: CASSPGFGIQYF.